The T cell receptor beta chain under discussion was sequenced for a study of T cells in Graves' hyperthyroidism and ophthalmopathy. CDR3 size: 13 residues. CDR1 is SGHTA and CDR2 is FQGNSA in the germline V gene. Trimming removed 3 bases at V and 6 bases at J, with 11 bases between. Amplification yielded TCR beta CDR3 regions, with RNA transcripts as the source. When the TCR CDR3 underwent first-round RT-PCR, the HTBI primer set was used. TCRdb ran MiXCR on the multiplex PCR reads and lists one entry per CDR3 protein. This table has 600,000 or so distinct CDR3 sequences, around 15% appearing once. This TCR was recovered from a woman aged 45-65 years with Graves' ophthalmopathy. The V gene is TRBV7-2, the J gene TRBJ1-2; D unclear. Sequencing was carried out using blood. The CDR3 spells CASSFHLFDGYTF. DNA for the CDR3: TGTGCCAGCAGCTTTCATTTGTTCGATGGCTACACCTTC.